This T cell receptor beta chain was sequenced for a study of cytomegalovirus exposure and HLA in healthy donors. Notes on this clone: Its specificity is not known.

Overall study findings and caveats: Being productive about 87% or about 30% of the time was typical of most TCR beta V segments in an earlier analysis.

Vbeta (60) and Jbeta (13) primers were used in the PCR. Only in-frame clones appear in the TCRdb table, and some are missing; sequencing was by immunoSEQ multiplex PCR. The sample records some 120,000 clones, 55% to 65% being singletons. The sequenced material came from PBMCs. This TCR derives from a woman in her 30s in good health and CMV-seronegative.

The CDR3 loop reads CASSIGQGRYEQYF. The DNA of the CDR3 is TGTGCCAGCAGTATCGGACAGGGCAGATACGAGCAGTACTTC. The V and J genes are TRBV28 and TRBJ2-7; 8 bases match TRBD1. After removal of 5 bases from V and 4 bases from J, the junction contained 7 bases not matched to a gene. The CDR3 loop spans 14 amino acids. The germline V gene encodes CDR1 MDHEN and CDR2 SYDVKM.